The T cell receptor beta chain described here comes from a study of siplizumab effects on memory and regulatory T cells. This clone is a singleton in its sample. Its antigen is not known. Around 9.1 x 10^4 TCR templates per sample were sequenced. Libraries were prepared by immunoSEQ multiplex PCR; TCRdb keeps only in-frame clonotypes and omits some of them. The table includes 100,000 or so clones, more than 85% detected once. Study-wide points: The study found that siplizumab significantly reduced alloreactive sequences traceable to unstimulated CD4+ memory cells. Naive versus memory phenotype went unassigned for roughly 75-97% of proliferating CD4+ or CD8+ clones. Naive T cell populations appeared to exhibit greater diversity than memory cells and appeared to be major alloresponse contributors.

Sequences were obtained from CD4+ T cells sorted from blood. This clonotype was sampled from a human donor in good health.

CDR3 coding DNA: TGCGCCAGCACCTGGCTAGCGGGGGGGCCCTACGAGCAGTACTTC. Translation gives CASTWLAGGPYEQYF. The V gene is TRBV5-1, the J gene TRBJ2-7, with 12 bases lining up with TRBD2. Unmatched junction bases numbered 6, after V lost 6 bases and J lost 2 bases. Germline-derived CDR1 and CDR2 are SGHRS and YFSETQ. The CDR3 totals 15 residues.